The sequence of this T cell receptor (beta chain) was determined in a study of blood T cell repertoires in COVID-19. The cohort comprised adults aged about 18 to 100 years residing in 20 to 30 US areas. Method: immunoSEQ multiplex PCR; TCRdb's copy keeps in-frame clones and lacks some. The sample holds about 160,000 clones, about four fifths seen once. Germline assignment: CDR1 MNHEY and CDR2 SVGAGI. This CDR3 comprises 15 residues. J lost 4 bases, V lost 0 bases, and 1 base had no gene match. The V call is TRBV6-5, the J call TRBJ2-7, with 12 bases matching TRBD2. This clonotype was obtained from a man in his 60s who had recovered from COVID-19. Sequencing input: PBMCs or T cells enriched from blood (not recorded which). CDR3 nucleotides: TGTGCCAGCAGTTACTCGACTAGCGGGAGTTACGAGCAGTACTTC. Translated: CASSYSTSGSYEQYF.